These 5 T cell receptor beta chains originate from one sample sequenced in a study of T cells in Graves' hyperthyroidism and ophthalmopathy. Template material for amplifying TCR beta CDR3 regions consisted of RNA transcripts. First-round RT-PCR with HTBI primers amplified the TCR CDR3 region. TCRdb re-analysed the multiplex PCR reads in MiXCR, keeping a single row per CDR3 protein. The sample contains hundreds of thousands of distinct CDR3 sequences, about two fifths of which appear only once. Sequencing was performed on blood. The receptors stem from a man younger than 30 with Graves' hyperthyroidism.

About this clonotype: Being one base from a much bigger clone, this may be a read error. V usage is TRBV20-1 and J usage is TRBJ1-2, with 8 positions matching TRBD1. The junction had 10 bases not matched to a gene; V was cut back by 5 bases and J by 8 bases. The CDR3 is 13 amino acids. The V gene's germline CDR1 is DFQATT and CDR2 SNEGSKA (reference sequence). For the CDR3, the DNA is TGCAGTGCTCCCGTACGGACAGGGTCGGGCTACACCTTC. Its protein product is CSAPVRTGSGYTF.

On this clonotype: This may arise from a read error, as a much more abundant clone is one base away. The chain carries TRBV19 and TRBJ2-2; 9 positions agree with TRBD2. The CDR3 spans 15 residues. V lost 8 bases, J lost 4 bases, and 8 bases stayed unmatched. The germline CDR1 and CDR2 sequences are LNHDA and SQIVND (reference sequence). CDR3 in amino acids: CASGGSGRGTGELFF. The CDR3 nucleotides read TGTGCCAGTGGGGGTAGCGGGAGAGGCACCGGGGAGCTGTTTTTT.

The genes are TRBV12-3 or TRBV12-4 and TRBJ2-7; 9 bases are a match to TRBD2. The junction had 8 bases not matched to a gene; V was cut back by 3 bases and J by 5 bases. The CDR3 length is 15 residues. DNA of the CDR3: TGTGCCAGCAGTTTGTCGGCGGGAGGGCCCCACGAGCAGTACTTC. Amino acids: CASSLSAGGPHEQYF.

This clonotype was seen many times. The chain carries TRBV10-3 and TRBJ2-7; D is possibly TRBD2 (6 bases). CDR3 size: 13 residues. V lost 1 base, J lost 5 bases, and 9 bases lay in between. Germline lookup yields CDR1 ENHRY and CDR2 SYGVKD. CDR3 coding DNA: TGTGCCATCAGTGAGTTGGCTAGCGACGAGCAGTACTTC. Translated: CAISELASDEQYF.

As DNA, the CDR3 is TGCGCCAGCAGCTTGGAGCCGCGAGGGGAGGTCACCTACGAGCAGTACTTC. Protein sequence: CASSLEPRGEVTYEQYF. V is TRBV5-1 and J is TRBJ2-7, with D possibly matching TRBD2 (6 bases). The V end was cut by 0 bases, the J end by 2 bases, with 18 bases between. The CDR3 spans 17 residues. The V gene's germline CDR1 is SGHRS and CDR2 YFSETQ.